This TCR beta chain was documented in a study of low-dose radiotherapy and immunotherapy resistance in tumors. About the study: Those assigned to Cohort 2 were treated with 1 Gy per fraction every two weeks (13 Gy in total over 26 weeks).

As to time point: before trial treatment. The therapy administered to donors comprised nivolumab, ipilimumab, aspirin, low-dose cyclophosphamide and low-dose radiotherapy. Germline V gene data show CDR1 as MDHEN and CDR2 as SYDVKM. The CDR3 contains 15 residues. Between the trimmed V and J ends, which lost 5 bases and 0 bases, there was a span of 13 bases. In its sample, this clonotype was seen a few times. With only one base between it and a far larger clone, this is likely a read error. First-strand cDNA used TRAV- and TRBV-specific primers, covering alpha and beta chains. The authors ran around 19 PCR cycles to amplify TCRs with a constant-region primer and V-primer adapter. Using its own MiXCR run on the reads, TCRdb lists one record per CDR3 protein. The sample lists some 39,000 distinct CDR3 sequences, around a third occurring once.

V gene TRBV28 combines with J gene TRBJ1-1, with D possibly matching TRBD1 (5 bases). This clonotype was sampled from a male donor with gallbladder cancer. The sequencing here drew on PBMCs, taken before treatment. The CDR3 DNA is TGTGCCAGCAGTGCCCATGGGACGGTGAACACTGAAGCTTTCTTT. Amino acid sequence: CASSAHGTVNTEAFF.